These T cell receptor beta chains were read from a single sample in a study of blood T cells in healthy people across ages. TCRdb called the 5' RACE reads again in MiXCR, with one record for every CDR3 protein. The sample contains about 640,000 distinct CDR3 sequences, under 65% of which appear only once. Sequenced: blood. Receptors originate from a man in his sixties in good health. The CDR3 runs from the conserved cysteine through the conserved F or W. A D gene is named only where the DNA matches it firmly. Some rows have no size entry. The others give once, few or many, or a class for an expanded clone.

cdr3_nt	cdr3_aa	v_call	d_call	clone_size	j_call
TGTGCCACCAGCAGAGACCTAGCGGGAAGCTCCTACGAGCAGTACTTC	CATSRDLAGSSYEQYF	TRBV15	TRBD2	once	TRBJ2-7
TGTGCCAGCAGCGCCGGGGCTGGGGCCTACAAGCAGTACTTC	CASSAGAGAYKQYF	TRBV27	.	.	TRBJ2-5
TGTGCCAGCAGTTACATCGGTCAGCCCCAGCATTTT	CASSYIGQPQHF	TRBV6-2/TRBV6-3	.	.	TRBJ1-5
TGCGCCAGCAGCCCGAGACAGGGGTTCTCCTACGAGCAGTACTTC	CASSPRQGFSYEQYF	TRBV5-1	TRBD1	.	TRBJ2-7
TGTGCCAGCAGGGGACTAGATAGCACAGATACGCAGTATTTT	CASRGLDSTDTQYF	TRBV11-2	TRBD2	few	TRBJ2-3
TGCAGTGCCGCCCCTCCACAGGGAGAGACCCAGTACTTC	CSAAPPQGETQYF	TRBV20-1	.	.	TRBJ2-5
TGTGCCAGCAGCGAGTGGACCACCGGGGAGCTGTTTTTT	CASSEWTTGELFF	TRBV9	.	.	TRBJ2-2
TGTGCCAGCAGTTACTCAGGGAGGGGACGGCACAATGAGCAGTTCTTC	CASSYSGRGRHNEQFF	TRBV6-5	TRBD2	.	TRBJ2-1
TGTGCCAGCTCACCCTCCTCTCCGGACTCCTACGAGCAGTACTTC	CASSPSSPDSYEQYF	TRBV18	.	.	TRBJ2-7
TGTGCCACCCAAGAGGTGGGGTCAAACTATGGCTACACCTTC	CATQEVGSNYGYTF	TRBV6-5	.	.	TRBJ1-2
TGTGCCAGCAGCAACACACAAACCTCCGGGACAGGGGGCTCCCCAGATACGCAGTATTTT	CASSNTQTSGTGGSPDTQYF	TRBV7-9	TRBD1	.	TRBJ2-3
TGCAGTGCTAGAGATAGGGACAGGGGGGATCAGCCCCAGCATTTT	CSARDRDRGDQPQHF	TRBV20-1	TRBD1	once	TRBJ1-5
TGTGCCAGCAGCTCTAAAACTTCAACGGGGGGCTATAATATCGGGGAGCTGTTTTTT	CASSSKTSTGGYNIGELFF	TRBV11-2	.	.	TRBJ2-2
TGTGCCAGCAGCCCCTGGACTAGCGGGGAGACCCAGTACTTC	CASSPWTSGETQYF	TRBV7-9	TRBD2	.	TRBJ2-5
TGCGCCAGCAGTCCGGGGCGGGGGGTGAACAATGAGCAGTTCTTC	CASSPGRGVNNEQFF	TRBV5-1	TRBD2	.	TRBJ2-1
TGCGCCAGCAGCTCGTCGGCGGTGCTGGGTGTCTACGAGCAGTACTTC	CASSSSAVLGVYEQYF	TRBV5-1	.	.	TRBJ2-7
TGTGCCACCAGTGATTTGGTAGCGGGGGGCGGGGGAGATACGCAGTATTTT	CATSDLVAGGGGDTQYF	TRBV24-1	TRBD2	.	TRBJ2-3
TGCGCCAGCAGCCCCTGGGGGACTAGCGAAGGAGAGACCCAGTACTTC	CASSPWGTSEGETQYF	TRBV4-1	TRBD2	.	TRBJ2-5
TGTGCCAGCTCACCACAAACAGGGACTGGGGCCAACGTCCTGACTTTC	CASSPQTGTGANVLTF	TRBV18	.	.	TRBJ2-6
TGTGCCAGCAGCCAAGATAGGACTAGCGGGGGGGGGGCTTTGTACTTC	CASSQDRTSGGGALYF	TRBV3-1	TRBD2	.	TRBJ2-7
TGTGCCAGCAGTACCACTAGCTTCGATGAGCAGTTCTTC	CASSTTSFDEQFF	TRBV6-5	.	.	TRBJ2-1
TGTGCCAGCAGCGACAGGGGTGAGGGTGAAAAACTGTTTTTT	CASSDRGEGEKLFF	TRBV2	TRBD1	.	TRBJ1-4
TGTGCCAGCAGTAGGACAGGGGGCTCGACTAATGAAAAACTGTTTTTT	CASSRTGGSTNEKLFF	TRBV6-1	TRBD1	.	TRBJ1-4
TGTGCCAGCAGTCCAATCGAGAGGTTACAGCCCCAGCATTTT	CASSPIERLQPQHF	TRBV7-8	.	.	TRBJ1-5
TGTGCCAGCAGTAGGCAGGGGGCGGGTGAGCAGTTCTTC	CASSRQGAGEQFF	TRBV6-1	TRBD1	.	TRBJ2-1
TGTGCCAGCAGTCCTCGGGAAGAGTGGGGGAAGTACGAGCAGTACTTC	CASSPREEWGKYEQYF	TRBV6-2/TRBV6-3	.	.	TRBJ2-7
TGCAGTGCTACTCCGGATCGCTACGAGCAGTACTTC	CSATPDRYEQYF	TRBV20-1	.	.	TRBJ2-7
TGTGCCAGCAGTTACTCCCCCGCGGGGGGCGACTATGGCTACACCTTC	CASSYSPAGGDYGYTF	TRBV6-6	.	few	TRBJ1-2
TGTGCCAGCAGCCAGAGCGATCAGCCCCAGCATTTT	CASSQSDQPQHF	TRBV3-1	.	few	TRBJ1-5
TGTGCCAGCAGCGACGAGGGCTATTCGGAGACCCAGTTCTTC	CASSDEGYSETQFF	TRBV9	.	.	TRBJ2-1
TGTGCCAGCAGCTCAGGTTACACTAGCACAGATACGCAGTATTTT	CASSSGYTSTDTQYF	TRBV7-9	.	.	TRBJ2-3
TGTGCCAGCAGTACCGACCTCGGGGGGCGCGGCTACACCTTC	CASSTDLGGRGYTF	TRBV2	.	.	TRBJ1-2
TGCGCCAGCAGCCATCTTTGGGCGGGGGACGGAGATACGCAGTATTTT	CASSHLWAGDGDTQYF	TRBV5-1	TRBD2	.	TRBJ2-3
TGCGCCAGCAGCTTGGTCGGCAGCCTGAACACCGGGGAGCTGTTTTTT	CASSLVGSLNTGELFF	TRBV5-1	.	.	TRBJ2-2
TGTGCCAGCAGCCTAAGAGGCGGATTGGATGAAAAACTGTTTTTT	CASSLRGGLDEKLFF	TRBV3-1	.	once	TRBJ1-4
TGTGCCAGCAGCGTGCGCAGGGTAGGGGATACGCAGTATTTT	CASSVRRVGDTQYF	TRBV9	.	.	TRBJ2-3
TGTGCCAGCAGCTTGGCCTCGGCGGGACCTAACACCGGGGAGCTGTTTTTT	CASSLASAGPNTGELFF	TRBV5-5	.	.	TRBJ2-2
TGTGCCACCAGCCTTAATGGGCCCAATGAGCAGTTCTTC	CATSLNGPNEQFF	TRBV24-1	.	.	TRBJ2-1
TGTGCCGTGAAAGAGGGGGAGAGTAGGGAAAAGCAGTACTTC	CAVKEGESREKQYF	TRBV10-3	.	.	TRBJ2-7
TGCGCCAGCAGAAGGACAGGGGAGGAAGGCACTGAAGCTTTCTTT	CASRRTGEEGTEAFF	TRBV5-1	TRBD1	few	TRBJ1-1
TGTGCCAGCAGCGAGGGACAGGGTACGTTGGAGTACTTC	CASSEGQGTLEYF	TRBV11-2	TRBD1	few	TRBJ2-7
TGTGCCAGCAATCGCGCTAGCTCCTACAATGAGCAGTTCTTC	CASNRASSYNEQFF	TRBV2	.	once	TRBJ2-1
TGTGCCAGCACCCCAAGCAGCGTAACCTACGAGCAGTACTTC	CASTPSSVTYEQYF	TRBV25-1	.	.	TRBJ2-7
TGTGCCAGCAGTTACGGGGGCAATGGCGGCGAAAAACTGTTTTTT	CASSYGGNGGEKLFF	TRBV6-2/TRBV6-3	.	.	TRBJ1-4
TGTGCCAGCAGCGCCCGGGGGAGCGAAGTTTACAATGAGCAGTTCTTC	CASSARGSEVYNEQFF	TRBV9	.	.	TRBJ2-1
TGTGCCAGCAGAGAAGACAGGGGGACTAACAATGAGCAGTTCTTC	CASREDRGTNNEQFF	TRBV12-3/TRBV12-4	TRBD1	.	TRBJ2-1
TGTGCCACCAGTGACCGCACAGGTACTGGGGCCAACGTCCTGACTTTC	CATSDRTGTGANVLTF	TRBV24-1	.	few	TRBJ2-6
TGTGCCAGCAGCAGCGGGACAGGGATATCCCACTATAATTCACCCCTCCACTTT	CASSSGTGISHYNSPLHF	TRBV21-1	.	.	TRBJ1-6
TGTGCCAGCTCACCCAACGGGGCCGGAGGAAAAGAGACCCAGTACTTC	CASSPNGAGGKETQYF	TRBV18	.	.	TRBJ2-5
TGTGCCAGCAGCTTGGTGCGGGCGTCGAACTATGGCTACACCTTC	CASSLVRASNYGYTF	TRBV5-6	.	.	TRBJ1-2